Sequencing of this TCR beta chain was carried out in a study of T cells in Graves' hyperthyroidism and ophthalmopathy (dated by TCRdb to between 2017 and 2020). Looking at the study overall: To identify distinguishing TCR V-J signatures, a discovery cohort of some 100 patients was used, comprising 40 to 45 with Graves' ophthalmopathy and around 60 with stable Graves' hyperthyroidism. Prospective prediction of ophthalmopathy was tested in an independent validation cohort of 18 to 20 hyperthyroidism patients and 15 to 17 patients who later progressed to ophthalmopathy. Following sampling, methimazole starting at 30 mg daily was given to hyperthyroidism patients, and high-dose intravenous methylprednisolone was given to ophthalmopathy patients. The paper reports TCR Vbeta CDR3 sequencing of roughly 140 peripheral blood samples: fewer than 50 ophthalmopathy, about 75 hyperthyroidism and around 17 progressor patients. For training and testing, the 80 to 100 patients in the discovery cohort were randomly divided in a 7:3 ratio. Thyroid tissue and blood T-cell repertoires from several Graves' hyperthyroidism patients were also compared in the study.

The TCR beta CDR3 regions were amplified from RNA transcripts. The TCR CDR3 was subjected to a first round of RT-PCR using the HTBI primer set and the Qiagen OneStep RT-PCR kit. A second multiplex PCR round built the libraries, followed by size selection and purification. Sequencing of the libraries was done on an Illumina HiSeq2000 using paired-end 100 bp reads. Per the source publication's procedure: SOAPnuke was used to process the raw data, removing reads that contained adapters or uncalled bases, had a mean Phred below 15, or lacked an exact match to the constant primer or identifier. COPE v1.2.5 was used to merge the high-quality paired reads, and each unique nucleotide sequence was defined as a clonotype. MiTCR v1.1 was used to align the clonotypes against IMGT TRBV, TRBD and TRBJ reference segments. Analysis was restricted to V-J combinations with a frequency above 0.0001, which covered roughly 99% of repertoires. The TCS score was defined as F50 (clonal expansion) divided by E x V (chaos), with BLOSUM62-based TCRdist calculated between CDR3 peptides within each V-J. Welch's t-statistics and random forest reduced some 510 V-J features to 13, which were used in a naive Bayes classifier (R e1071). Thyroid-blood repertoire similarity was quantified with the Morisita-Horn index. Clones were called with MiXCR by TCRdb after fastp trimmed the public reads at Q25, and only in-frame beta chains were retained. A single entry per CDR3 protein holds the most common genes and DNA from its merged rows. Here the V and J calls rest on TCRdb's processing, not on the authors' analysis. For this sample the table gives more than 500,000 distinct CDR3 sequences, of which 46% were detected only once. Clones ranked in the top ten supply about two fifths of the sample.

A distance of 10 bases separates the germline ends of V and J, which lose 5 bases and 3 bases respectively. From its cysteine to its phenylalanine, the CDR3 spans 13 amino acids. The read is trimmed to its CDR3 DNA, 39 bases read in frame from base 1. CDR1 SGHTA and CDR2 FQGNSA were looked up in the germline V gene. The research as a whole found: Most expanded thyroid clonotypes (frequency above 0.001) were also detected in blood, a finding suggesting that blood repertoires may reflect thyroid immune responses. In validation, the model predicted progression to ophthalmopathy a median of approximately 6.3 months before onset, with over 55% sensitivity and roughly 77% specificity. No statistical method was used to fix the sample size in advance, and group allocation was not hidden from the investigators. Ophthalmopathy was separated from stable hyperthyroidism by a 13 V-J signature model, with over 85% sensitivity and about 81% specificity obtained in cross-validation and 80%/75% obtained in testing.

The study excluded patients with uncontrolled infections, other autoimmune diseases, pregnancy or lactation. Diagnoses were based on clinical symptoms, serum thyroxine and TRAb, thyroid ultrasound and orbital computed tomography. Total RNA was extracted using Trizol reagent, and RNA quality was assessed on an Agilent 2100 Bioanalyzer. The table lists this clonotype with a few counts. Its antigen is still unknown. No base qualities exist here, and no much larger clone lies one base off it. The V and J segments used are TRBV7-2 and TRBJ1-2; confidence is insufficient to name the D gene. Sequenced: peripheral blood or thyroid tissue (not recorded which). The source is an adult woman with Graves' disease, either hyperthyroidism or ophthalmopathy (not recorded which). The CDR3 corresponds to CASSLRSYYGYTF. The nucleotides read TGTGCCAGCAGCCTTCGCAGCTACTATGGCTACACCTTC.